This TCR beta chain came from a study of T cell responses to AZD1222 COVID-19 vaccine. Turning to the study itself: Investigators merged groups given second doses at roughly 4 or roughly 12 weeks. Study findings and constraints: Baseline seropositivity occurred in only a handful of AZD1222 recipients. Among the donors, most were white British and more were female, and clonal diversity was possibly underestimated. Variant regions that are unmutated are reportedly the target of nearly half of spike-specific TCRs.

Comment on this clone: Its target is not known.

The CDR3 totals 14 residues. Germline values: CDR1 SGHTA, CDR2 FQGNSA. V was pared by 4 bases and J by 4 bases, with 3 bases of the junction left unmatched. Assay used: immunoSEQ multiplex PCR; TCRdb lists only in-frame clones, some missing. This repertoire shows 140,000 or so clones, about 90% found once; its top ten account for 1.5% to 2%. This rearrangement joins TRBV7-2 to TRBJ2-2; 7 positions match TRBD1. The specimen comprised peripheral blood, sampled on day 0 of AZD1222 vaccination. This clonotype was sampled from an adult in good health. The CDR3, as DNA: TGTGCCAGCAGCTCTTACAGGGGCACCGGGGAGCTGTTTTTT. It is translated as CASSSYRGTGELFF. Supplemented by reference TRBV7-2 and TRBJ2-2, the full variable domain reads GAGVSQSPSNKVTEKGKDVELRCDPISGHTALYWYRQSLGQGLEFLIYFQGNSAPDKSGLPSDRFSAERTGGSVSTLTIQRTQQEDSAVYLCASSSYRGTGELFFGEGSRLTVL.